The source of this T cell receptor (beta chain) is a study of T cells in Graves' hyperthyroidism and ophthalmopathy. General study results and limits: Ophthalmopathy, as predicted by the model, came a median 6.5 months after the prediction.

This CDR3 is built from 14 residues. The germline V gene has CDR1 SGHNT and CDR2 YENEEA. This clonotype has more than one count but fewer than ten. Its antigen is not known. At one of its ends the junction is not consistent with the germline gene, which may arise from a read error. RNA transcripts gave rise to amplified TCR beta CDR3 regions. A set of HTBI primers served as the primers for a first-round RT-PCR of the TCR CDR3. TCRdb redid the calling of the multiplex PCR reads with MiXCR, one entry per CDR3 protein. The repertoire consists of 660,000 or so distinct CDR3 sequences, with just under 45% occurring once and the leading ten covering less than 9.5%.

The specimen was peripheral blood or thyroid tissue (not recorded which). This chain uses TRBV11-3 with TRBJ2-5; D perhaps matches TRBD1 (5 bases). The sequence came from an adult man with Graves' disease, either hyperthyroidism or ophthalmopathy (not recorded which). CDR3 residues: CASSPYTGQETQYF. The CDR3 bases are TGCGCCAGCAGCCCCTATACAGGCCAAGAGACCCAGTACTTC.